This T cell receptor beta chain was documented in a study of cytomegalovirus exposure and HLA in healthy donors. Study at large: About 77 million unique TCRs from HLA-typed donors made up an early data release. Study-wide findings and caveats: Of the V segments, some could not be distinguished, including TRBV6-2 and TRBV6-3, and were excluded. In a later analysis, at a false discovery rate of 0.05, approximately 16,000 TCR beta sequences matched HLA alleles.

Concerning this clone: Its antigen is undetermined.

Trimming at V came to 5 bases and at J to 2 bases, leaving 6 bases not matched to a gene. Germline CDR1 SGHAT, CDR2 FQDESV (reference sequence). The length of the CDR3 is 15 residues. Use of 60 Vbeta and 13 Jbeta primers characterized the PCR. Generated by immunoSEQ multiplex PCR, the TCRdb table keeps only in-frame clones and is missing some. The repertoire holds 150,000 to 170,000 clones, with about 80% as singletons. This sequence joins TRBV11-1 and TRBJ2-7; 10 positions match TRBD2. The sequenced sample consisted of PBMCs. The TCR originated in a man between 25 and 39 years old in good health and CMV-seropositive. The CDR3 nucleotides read TGTGCCAGCAGCCCAACTAGCGGGAAGACCTACGAGCAGTACTTC. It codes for CASSPTSGKTYEQYF.